This T cell receptor beta chain comes out of a study of CD8+ T cells in alopecia areata. It was from PBMCs that CD4+ and CD8+ T cells were sorted. Reverse transcription of extracted RNA yielded cDNA, which provided the sequencing template. Libraries were prepared by immunoSEQ multiplex PCR; TCRdb keeps only in-frame clonotypes and omits some of them. The sample holds more than 150,000 clones, 59% seen once. The source material was CD4+ T cells sorted from blood, sampled at week 0. The TCR originated in a human donor with alopecia areata.

CDR3 sequence reads: CSGVFWDEQFF. The CDR3 DNA reads as TGCAGCGGGGTTTTCTGGGATGAGCAGTTCTTC. The chain uses TRBV29-1 and TRBJ2-1; D is unclear. Germline-derived CDR1 and CDR2 are SQVTM and ANQGSEA. The V end was cut by 7 bases, the J end by 8 bases, with 12 bases between. The CDR3 covers 11 residues.